This T cell receptor beta chain appears in the sequencing data of a study of cytomegalovirus exposure and HLA in healthy donors. Points from the study as a whole: Subsequent analysis showed first-cohort TCR clusters tending to co-occur in some 120 validation repertoires.

With regard to this clone: Its specificity is unknown.

Sequencing used immunoSEQ multiplex PCR; TCRdb keeps in-frame clones, though not all of them. The table has 150,000 to 200,000 clones, 75% to 90% seen once. V trimming: 8 bases; J trimming: 4 bases; junction bases outside the gene matches: 12. The CDR3 runs 14 residues. Germline V gives CDR1 SQVTM, CDR2 ANQGSEA. The chain is built from TRBV29-1 and TRBJ2-5; 8 positions agree with TRBD1. What was sequenced was PBMCs. The sequence derives from a woman between 18 and 30 years old in good health and CMV-seronegative. DNA of the CDR3: TGCAGCATCATCGGGCAGGGGGCCGGAGAGACCCAGTACTTC. It translates to CSIIGQGAGETQYF.